Below, 10 T cell receptor beta chains from the same sample are listed, as sequenced in a study of blood T cells in healthy people across ages. Together with a sample-barcoded 5' primer, a J-beta primer mix was included in a second PCR lasting roughly 6 to 12 cycles. TCRdb re-derived calls from the 5' RACE reads in MiXCR, one entry per CDR3 protein. The sample contains 650,000 or so distinct CDR3 sequences, over 40% of which appear only once. Sequencing was carried out using blood. Receptors were obtained from a woman aged 80 or over in good health.

The gene calls are TRBV5-1 and TRBJ2-1, with no clear D. The J call may be mistaken, given a closer DNA end match to TRBJ2-7. The CDR3 length is 16 residues. Germline V gives CDR1 SGHRS, CDR2 YFSETQ. The CDR3 nucleotides are TGCGCCAGCAGCTTGCTGGGTTACAGCTCCTACAATGAGCAGTACTTC. It translates to CASSLLGYSSYNEQYF.

As DNA, the CDR3 is TGTGCCAGCAGCTTAAGGGACGGGAGCAACAATGAGCAGTTCTTC. Translation gives CASSLRDGSNNEQFF. The rearrangement joins TRBV11-2 to TRBJ2-1; TRBD2 might be the D (6 bases). CDR1 is SGHAT, CDR2 FQNNGV, per germline. This CDR3 comprises 15 residues. Trimming took off 2 bases at V and 5 bases at J, with 13 bases between the two ends. Looking up the rest from reference TRBV11-2 and TRBJ2-1 gives the full variable domain: EAGVAQSPRYKIIEKRQSVAFWCNPISGHATLYWYQQILGQGPKLLIQFQNNGVVDDSQLPKDRFSAERLKGVDSTLKIQPAKLEDSAVYLCASSLRDGSNNEQFFGPGTRLTVL.

V gene TRBV20-1 combines with J gene TRBJ2-5; 10 bases align to TRBD1. The closer fit of TRBJ2-7 to the DNA end suggests the J call may be wrong. Germline loops: CDR1 DFQATT, CDR2 SNEGSKA (reference sequence). The CDR3 runs to 15 residues. The CDR3: CSASDRDRGTYEQYF. As DNA, the CDR3 is TGCAGTGCTAGCGACCGGGACAGGGGTACCTACGAGCAGTACTTC.

This chain connects TRBV20-1 to TRBJ2-7; D remains ambiguous. CDR3 length equals 12 residues. CDR1 and CDR2 (germline): DFQATT, SNEGSKA (reference sequence). Trimming removed 3 bases from V and 3 bases from J, with 9 bases in between. The CDR3 reads CSASSEVYEQYF. The CDR3 region has the DNA TGCAGTGCTAGCTCAGAGGTCTACGAGCAGTACTTC.

This clonotype was picked up many times. The genes are TRBV20-1 and TRBJ2-7, with TRBD2 matching 8 bases. The CDR3 extends over 14 amino acids. CDR1 is DFQATT and CDR2 is SNEGSKA in the germline V gene (reference sequence). V lost 1 base, J lost 1 base, and 3 bases stayed unmatched. CDR3 sequence reads: CSARGAGVSYEQYF. The CDR3, as DNA: TGCAGTGCTAGAGGAGCGGGGGTTTCCTACGAGCAGTACTTC.

This clonotype came up many times. CDR3 DNA: TGTGCCACCAGTGATTTGCGGCAGGAGTACAATGAGCAGTTCTTC. Translation: CATSDLRQEYNEQFF. The rearrangement links TRBV24-1 to TRBJ2-1; D is unclear. CDR1 is KGHDR and CDR2 is SFDVKD in the germline V gene. V gave up 0 bases and J gave up 4 bases, with 9 bases separating them. This CDR3 has 15 amino acids.

The chain employs TRBV28 and TRBJ1-1; D is undetermined. The CDR3 is 14 amino acids. Trimming shortened V by 0 bases and J by 0 bases, and 5 bases separated the two germline ends. In germline, CDR1 is MDHEN, CDR2 SYDVKM. The CDR3 DNA reads as TGTGCCAGCAGTTTATGGGTTGTGAACACTGAAGCTTTCTTT. Its protein product is CASSLWVVNTEAFF.

This clonotype turned up a few times. The rearrangement joins TRBV6-1 to TRBJ1-1; D gene uncertain. The CDR3 is 14 residues long. Per the germline V gene, CDR1 is MNHNS and CDR2 is SASEGT. V lost 1 base, J lost 0 bases, and 6 bases lay in between. This chain's CDR3 is CASSEGILNTEAFF. In nucleotides, the CDR3 is TGTGCCAGCAGTGAAGGGATCTTGAACACTGAAGCTTTCTTT.

Comments on this clonotype: A much bigger clone sits one base away, suggesting this may be a read error. The rearrangement links TRBV7-2 to TRBJ2-1; 7 nucleotides align to TRBD2. Germline CDR1 is SGHTA and CDR2 is FQGNSA. Trimming removed 4 bases from V and 12 bases from J; junction bases left unmatched: 6. This CDR3 is 12 amino acids long. In DNA form, the CDR3 reads TGTGCCAGCAGCTCGGGACTAACGGGGCAGTTCTTC. Translation gives CASSSGLTGQFF.

The V gene is TRBV20-1, the J gene TRBJ2-7; the D is unclear. This CDR3 is built from 15 residues. Trimming took off 5 bases at V and 3 bases at J, with 20 bases between the two ends. From germline, CDR1 is DFQATT and CDR2 SNEGSKA (reference sequence). Here the CDR3 reads CSAPNMVGSYYEQYF. CDR3 nucleotide sequence: TGCAGTGCTCCTAATATGGTGGGGTCCTACTACGAGCAGTACTTC.